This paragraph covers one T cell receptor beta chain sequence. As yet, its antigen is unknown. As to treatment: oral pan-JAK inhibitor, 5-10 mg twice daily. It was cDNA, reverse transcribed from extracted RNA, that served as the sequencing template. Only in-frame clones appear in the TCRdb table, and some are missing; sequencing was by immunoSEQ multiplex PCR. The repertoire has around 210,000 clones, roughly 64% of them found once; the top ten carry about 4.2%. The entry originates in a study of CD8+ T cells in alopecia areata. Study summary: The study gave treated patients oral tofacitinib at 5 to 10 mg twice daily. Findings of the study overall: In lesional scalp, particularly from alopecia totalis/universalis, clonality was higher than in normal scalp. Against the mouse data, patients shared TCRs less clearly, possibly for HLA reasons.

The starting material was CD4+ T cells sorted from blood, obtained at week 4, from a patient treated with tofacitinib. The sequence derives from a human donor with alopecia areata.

The CDR3 DNA is TGTGCCAGCAGCCAAACTAGCGGGGGGCGGAATGAGCAGTTCTTC. It yields the protein CASSQTSGGRNEQFF. This rearrangement joins TRBV2 to TRBJ2-1; 12 bases match TRBD2. The CDR3 consists of 15 residues. Looked up from germline, CDR1 is SNHLY and CDR2 is FYNNEI. Trimming cost V 6 bases and J 7 bases; bases outside gene matches: 7.